These 13 T cell receptor beta chains share one sample of origin, sequenced in a study of T cells in Graves' hyperthyroidism and ophthalmopathy. The investigators amplified TCR beta CDR3 regions from RNA transcripts. Primed by the HTBI set, a first-round RT-PCR was run on the TCR CDR3. Each CDR3 protein gets one entry after TCRdb re-called the multiplex PCR reads with MiXCR. The table has hundreds of thousands of distinct CDR3 sequences, 13% to 15% seen once. The sample taken for sequencing was blood. The receptors come from a woman aged 18-29 years with Graves' hyperthyroidism.

This clonotype was observed a few times. The chain couples TRBV30 to TRBJ1-6, with 9 bases matching TRBD1. V lost 6 bases and J lost 10; bases outside the gene matches: 7. The CDR3 contains 13 residues. CDR1 and CDR2 (germline): GTSNPN, SVGIG (reference sequence). This chain's CDR3 is CACGTGTGSPLHF. The CDR3 DNA reads as TGTGCCTGCGGGACAGGGACAGGATCACCCCTCCACTTT.

This clonotype was seen repeatedly, ten times or more. The V and J genes are TRBV18 and TRBJ2-7, with a possible D match to TRBD1 (6 bases). Germline CDR1 KGHSH, CDR2 LQKENI. The CDR3 is made up of 14 amino acids. V lost 3 bases to trimming and J lost 0 bases, with 9 bases between them. The DNA for the CDR3 is TGTGCCAGCTCACCTGACAGGCGCTCCTACGAGCAGTACTTC. Protein product: CASSPDRRSYEQYF.

The rearrangement joins TRBV7-2 to TRBJ1-2; tentative D call: TRBD1 (6 bases). Germline values: CDR1 SGHTA, CDR2 FQGNSA. The V end lost 4 bases, the J end lost 7 bases, and 13 bases lay between the germline ends. CDR3 length: 13 amino acids. The CDR3 sequence is CASSWGQVAGYTF. The CDR3 nucleotides read TGTGCCAGCAGCTGGGGGCAGGTGGCTGGCTACACCTTC.

This clonotype occurred many times. The V and J genes are TRBV20-1 and TRBJ2-7; unclear D gene. The V and J ends lost 0 bases and 6 bases respectively, with 21 bases between them. The CDR3 covers 16 residues. Germline V gives CDR1 DFQATT, CDR2 SNEGSKA (reference sequence). The CDR3 is CSARDHPWRLGGEQYF. The CDR3 bases are TGCAGTGCTAGAGACCATCCTTGGCGGTTAGGTGGCGAGCAGTACTTC.

Ten or more counts support this clonotype. The genes are TRBV6-1 and TRBJ2-1, with D maybe TRBD2 (6 bases). Trimming shortened V by 10 bases and J by 6 bases, and 22 bases separated the two germline ends. Germline V gene lookup returns CDR1 MNHNS and CDR2 SASEGT. The CDR3 loop spans 15 amino acids. The CDR3: CATLSGMEGFNEQFF. The CDR3 DNA reads TGTGCCACTCTCTCAGGGATGGAGGGTTTCAATGAGCAGTTCTTC.

The CDR3 reads CASSYVGTANEKLFF. The CDR3 DNA is TGTGCCAGCAGTTACGTGGGGACGGCTAATGAAAAACTGTTTTTT. The chain has TRBV6-5 and TRBJ1-4; possible D gene TRBD1, 5 bases. V was clipped by 2 bases and J by 3 bases, with 10 bases between them. Germline V lookup: CDR1 MNHEY, CDR2 SVGAGI. The CDR3 sequence is 15 residues long.

This clonotype was picked up a small number of times. The chain uses TRBV27 and TRBJ1-1; TRBD1 aligns across 8 bases. This CDR3 has 14 residues. The V gene's germline CDR1 is MNHEY and CDR2 SMNVEV (reference sequence). The V and J ends lost 6 bases and 4 bases, in that order; junction bases with no gene match: 7. The CDR3 sequence is CASRLGRGPTEAFF. In DNA form, the CDR3 reads TGTGCCAGCAGGTTGGGCAGGGGGCCCACTGAAGCTTTCTTT.

This clonotype was detected ten times or more. This chain links TRBV6-1 with TRBJ2-2, with TRBD1 identical over 8 bases. The CDR3 spans 17 residues. Trimming cost V 7 bases and J 3 bases; bases outside gene matches: 13. Germline CDR1 MNHNS, CDR2 SASEGT. The chain's CDR3 is CASILRSQGADTGELFF. In DNA form, the CDR3 reads TGTGCCAGCATCCTACGGAGCCAGGGGGCCGACACCGGGGAGCTGTTTTTT.

This clonotype was counted ten times or more. The chain carries TRBV20-1 and TRBJ1-5; no clear D. CDR1 DFQATT and CDR2 SNEGSKA come from the germline V gene (reference sequence). V gave up 3 bases and J gave up 4 bases, with 7 bases separating them. The CDR3 has 12 residues. The CDR3 DNA follows: TGCAGTGCTAGCCCCTGGAATCAGCCCCAGCATTTT. It encodes CSASPWNQPQHF.

The V and J genes are TRBV5-6 and TRBJ1-1, with a tentative D call TRBD1 (6 bases). This CDR3 has 20 residues. Trimming pared 2 bases from V and 3 bases from J, leaving 29 bases between. CDR1 and CDR2 from the germline V gene are SGHDT and YYEEEE. CDR3 bases: TGTGCCAGCAGCTTTGCGGGGTGGCCTATGGACAGCCGGAAAGACACTGAAGCTTTCTTT. It is translated as CASSFAGWPMDSRKDTEAFF.

The J gene is TRBJ2-1, the V gene TRBV29-1; 10 bases match TRBD1. The germline V gene encodes CDR1 SQVTM and CDR2 ANQGSEA. V shed 7 bases, J shed 5 bases, and the junction held 14 bases outside the gene matches. This CDR3 spans 16 amino acids. CDR3 in DNA: TGCAGCGCCGGGGGGGGGGGACAGGGGAGGAACAATGAGCAGTTCTTC. Residues: CSAGGGGQGRNNEQFF.

V gene TRBV27 combines with J gene TRBJ2-1, with D perhaps given as TRBD1 or TRBD2 (6 bases each). The V and J ends lost 0 bases and 15 bases respectively, with 15 bases between them. This CDR3 region has 13 residues. Germline CDR1 reads MNHEY; CDR2 reads SMNVEV (reference sequence). This CDR3 is CASSLSSSWGAFF. The CDR3 DNA sequence: TGTGCCAGCAGTTTATCCAGTAGCTGGGGGGCGTTCTTC.

This clonotype occurred many times. This rearrangement joins TRBV30 to TRBJ2-1; D gene unclear. This CDR3 is 14 amino acids long. Looked up from germline, CDR1 is GTSNPN and CDR2 is SVGIG (reference sequence). The V and J ends lost 0 bases and 5 bases respectively, with 11 bases between them. For the CDR3, the DNA is TGTGCCTGGAGTGTAGGGAATCCCCACAATGAGCAGTTCTTC. This sequence encodes CAWSVGNPHNEQFF.